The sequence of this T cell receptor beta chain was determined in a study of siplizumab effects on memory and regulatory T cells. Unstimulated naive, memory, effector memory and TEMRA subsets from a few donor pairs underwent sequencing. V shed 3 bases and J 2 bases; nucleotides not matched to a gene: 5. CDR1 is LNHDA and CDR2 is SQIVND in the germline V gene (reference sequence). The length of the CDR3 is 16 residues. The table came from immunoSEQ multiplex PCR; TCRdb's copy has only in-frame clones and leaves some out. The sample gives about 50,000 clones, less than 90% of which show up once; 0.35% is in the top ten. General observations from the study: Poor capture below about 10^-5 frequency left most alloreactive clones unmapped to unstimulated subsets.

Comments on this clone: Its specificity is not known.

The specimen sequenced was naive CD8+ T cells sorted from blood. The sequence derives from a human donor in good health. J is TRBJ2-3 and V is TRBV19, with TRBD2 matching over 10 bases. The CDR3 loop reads CASSITSGDPTDTQYF. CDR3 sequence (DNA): TGTGCCAGTAGTATCACTAGCGGGGACCCCACAGATACGCAGTATTTT.